This T cell receptor (beta chain) emerged from a study of glioma-infiltrating T cells after dendritic cell vaccination. Looking at the study overall: Autologous tumor lysate-pulsed dendritic cell vaccination was given between the early 2000s and the early 2010s. Patients received three intradermal dendritic cell vaccine injections at biweekly intervals.

Of note for this clone: The CDR3 ends on some other residue instead of the conserved phenylalanine or tryptophan, so this is likely a read error.

Germline V gene data show CDR1 as MDHEN and CDR2 as SYDVKM. CDR3 length equals 16 residues. Germline trimming cut 5 bases from V and 3 bases from J; bases unmatched to any gene: 5. The protocol was immunoSEQ multiplex PCR, while the TCRdb copy is restricted to in-frame clones and leaves out a portion. The table records about 38,000 clones, 70% to 85% of them present only once. The specimen comprised blood, sampled before dendritic cell vaccination. The rearrangement joins TRBV28 to TRBJ1-6; TRBD1 agrees at 9 bases. The source of this sequence is a human donor with glioblastoma. CDR3 DNA sequence: TGTGCCAGCAGTCAACAGGGGGCAATCTATAATTCACCCCTCCACTCT. Residues: CASSQQGAIYNSPLHS.